There are a few counts of the clone carrying this TCR beta chain. The target antigen is unknown. Unique molecular identifiers were in the cDNA, with template-switch universal primer binding. TCRdb re-called the 5' RACE reads through MiXCR, storing one row per CDR3 protein. The table lists around 530,000 distinct CDR3 sequences, nearly 15% of them singletons. Trimming took 4 bases from V and 4 from J; bases not matched to a gene: 3. Germline V gives CDR1 SGHRS, CDR2 YFSETQ. The CDR3 has 14 residues. The sample belongs to a study of identical twins. Study results and limitations: Modelling underestimated the level of out-of-frame TCR alpha sharing observed in monozygotic twins. Weaker excess sharing between twins was seen in beta out-of-frame sequences.

The same specimen was also included in a second study, on yellow fever vaccine responses in identical twins.

The chain recombines TRBV5-1 with TRBJ1-1, with 11 bases identical to TRBD1. The sequenced material came from CD4+ T cells sorted from blood. This TCR was recovered from a woman aged 18-30 years in good health. The CDR3 region has the DNA TGCGCCAGCAGCCAGGGGACAGGGGGCACTGAAGCTTTCTTT. Encoded protein: CASSQGTGGTEAFF.